Listed here are 15 T cell receptor beta chains from one sample, sequenced in a study of PD-1 blockade in classical Hodgkin lymphoma. Assay used: immunoSEQ multiplex PCR; TCRdb lists only in-frame clones, some missing. The sample comprises 20,000 to 25,000 clones, roughly 94% of which are singletons, and about 5% rests with the top ten. Noted time point: newly diagnosed, previously untreated cHL patient sample. Source material: peripheral blood mononuclear cells (PBMCs). The receptors originated from a human donor with classical Hodgkin lymphoma.

V is TRBV5-1 and J is TRBJ2-1; no clear D gene. CDR3 size: 13 residues. Germline CDR1 is SGHRS and CDR2 is YFSETQ. Trimming removed 1 base from V and 6 bases from J, with 8 bases in between. The CDR3 DNA reads as TGCGCCAGCAGCTTGACCAGCACCAATGAGCAGTTCTTC. It encodes CASSLTSTNEQFF.

This sequence joins TRBV4-3 and TRBJ2-1, with 8 bases identical to TRBD2. With V trimmed by 6 bases and J by 2 bases, 6 bases remained unmatched. Germline V CDR1 and CDR2: LGHNA, YSLEER. The length of the CDR3 is 15 residues. The CDR3 loop reads CASSQPGGAYNEQFF. In DNA form, the CDR3 reads TGCGCCAGCAGTCAACCCGGGGGGGCCTACAATGAGCAGTTCTTC.

This clone appeared once. This sequence joins TRBV6-6 and TRBJ1-4; D is unclear. Germline CDR1 and CDR2: MNHNY and SVGAGI (reference sequence). V was trimmed by 6 bases and J by 3 bases, leaving 11 bases between them. The CDR3 consists of 14 residues. Written as DNA, the CDR3 is TGTGCCAGCAGCACCGGGTCCTCTAATGAAAAACTGTTTTTT. As protein: CASSTGSSNEKLFF.

Only a few counts were recorded for this clone. The chain is built from TRBV4-1 and TRBJ1-5, with D possibly TRBD1 on 5 matching bases. Trimming removed 0 bases from V and 3 bases from J, with 9 bases in between. Germline V gene data show CDR1 as MGHRA and CDR2 as YSYEKL. This CDR3 has 15 residues. Here the CDR3 reads CASSQDGRANQPQHF. CDR3 nucleotide sequence: TGCGCCAGCAGCCAAGATGGCAGGGCCAATCAGCCCCAGCATTTT.

The genes are TRBV4-3 and TRBJ2-3; 8 bases line up with TRBD2. Germline CDR1 and CDR2: LGHNA and YSLEER. Unmatched junction bases numbered 3, after V lost 4 bases and J lost 0 bases. The CDR3 loop spans 15 amino acids. The CDR3 DNA follows: TGCGCCAGCAGCCCCACTAGCGGTAGCACAGATACGCAGTATTTT. This gives the protein CASSPTSGSTDTQYF.

V gene TRBV10-1 combines with J gene TRBJ1-5; D remains ambiguous. Trimming shortened V by 11 bases and J by 0 bases, and 14 bases separated the two germline ends. The length of the CDR3 is 14 residues. CDR1 is WNHNN, CDR2 SYGVQD, per germline (reference sequence). In DNA form, the CDR3 reads TGCGCCGGTGGGGATCCCTATAGCAATCAGCCCCAGCATTTT. Protein product: CAGGDPYSNQPQHF.

The rearrangement joins TRBV5-4 to TRBJ1-1; tentative D call: TRBD1 (5 bases). CDR1 SGHNT and CDR2 YYREEE come from the germline V gene (reference sequence). CDR3 size: 14 residues. V lost 0 bases to trimming and J lost 4 bases, with 10 bases between them. Here the CDR3 reads CASSLGFGGTEAFF. DNA of the CDR3: TGTGCCAGCAGCTTGGGGTTCGGGGGCACTGAAGCTTTCTTT.

The rearrangement joins TRBV20-1 to TRBJ2-7, with D possibly called TRBD1 or TRBD2 (5 bases each). The germline V gene encodes CDR1 DFQATT and CDR2 SNEGSKA (reference sequence). This CDR3 comprises 11 residues. Trimming left V 3 bases short and J 6 bases short, with 9 bases between. The CDR3 nucleotides are TGCAGTGCTAGGGGGGTCAGCGAGCAGTACTTC. It specifies CSARGVSEQYF.

The chain employs TRBV6-5 and TRBJ1-3; D not certain. The CDR3 length is 14 residues. Germline values: CDR1 MNHEY, CDR2 SVGAGI. V was trimmed by 4 bases and J by 1 base, leaving 8 bases between them. The CDR3 DNA reads TGTGCCAGCAGTTCGCACTTATCTGGAAACACCATATATTTT. As protein: CASSSHLSGNTIYF.

The chain recombines TRBV28 with TRBJ2-7; either TRBD1 or TRBD2 may fit D (5 bases each). The CDR3 length is 13 residues. The V end was cut by 1 base, the J end by 5 bases, with 9 bases between. Looked up from germline, CDR1 is MDHEN and CDR2 is SYDVKM. The CDR3 nucleotides are TGTGCCAGCAGTTTATCCTCGGGGCACGAGCAGTACTTC. Translation gives CASSLSSGHEQYF.

This clone was found once. The chain joins TRBV19 to TRBJ2-5, with TRBD2 matching over 15 bases. With 6 bases clipped from V and 1 base from J, the junction kept 3 bases outside the gene matches. CDR1 and CDR2 (germline): LNHDA, SQIVND (reference sequence). This CDR3 region has 16 residues. Here the CDR3 DNA reads TGTGCCAGTAGGGGACTAGCGGGGGGCATCCAAGAGACCCAGTACTTC. Translated: CASRGLAGGIQETQYF. Drawing the rest from reference TRBV19 and TRBJ2-5, the complete variable domain is DGGITQSPKYLFRKEGQNVTLSCEQNLNHDAMYWYRQDPGQGLRLIYYSQIVNDFQKGDIAEGYSVSREKKESFPLTVTSAQKNPTAFYLCASRGLAGGIQETQYFGPGTRLLVL.

This rearrangement joins TRBV10-3 to TRBJ1-1; D gene unclear. Trimming took 4 bases from V and 1 from J, leaving 10 bases between them. The CDR3 loop spans 14 amino acids. CDR1 is ENHRY, CDR2 SYGVKD, per germline. CDR3 coding DNA: TGTGCCATCAGTGGGATCCCGGGGAACACTGAAGCTTTCTTT. Protein product: CAISGIPGNTEAFF.

V is TRBV4-3 and J is TRBJ1-1; D is ambiguous. This CDR3 region has 13 residues. V was pared by 2 bases and J by 7 bases, with 11 bases between. Germline CDR1 LGHNA, CDR2 YSLEER. The CDR3 loop is CASSQFKGGEAFF. The CDR3 DNA reads as TGCGCCAGCAGCCAATTTAAAGGTGGTGAAGCTTTCTTT.

This clone was seen only a few times. The sample contains more than one DNA sequence encoding this CDR3. V gene TRBV5-4 combines with J gene TRBJ2-1, with unresolved D. Trimming shortened V by 2 bases and J by 1 base, and 7 bases separated the two germline ends. The CDR3 length is 14 residues. Germline CDR1 SGHNT, CDR2 YYREEE (reference sequence). The CDR3 sequence: CASSFSGSYNEQFF. The DNA of the CDR3 is TGTGCCAGCAGCTTTTCAGGTTCCTACAATGAGCAGTTCTTC.

The chain uses TRBV29-1 and TRBJ2-2; possibly TRBD2 for D (5 bases). Germline loops: CDR1 SQVTM, CDR2 ANQGSEA. Trimming removed 7 bases at V and 3 bases at J, with 6 bases between. This CDR3 spans 11 amino acids. CDR3 sequence (DNA): TGCAGCGCCGGGGACACCGGGGAGCTGTTTTTT. The encoded protein is CSAGDTGELFF.